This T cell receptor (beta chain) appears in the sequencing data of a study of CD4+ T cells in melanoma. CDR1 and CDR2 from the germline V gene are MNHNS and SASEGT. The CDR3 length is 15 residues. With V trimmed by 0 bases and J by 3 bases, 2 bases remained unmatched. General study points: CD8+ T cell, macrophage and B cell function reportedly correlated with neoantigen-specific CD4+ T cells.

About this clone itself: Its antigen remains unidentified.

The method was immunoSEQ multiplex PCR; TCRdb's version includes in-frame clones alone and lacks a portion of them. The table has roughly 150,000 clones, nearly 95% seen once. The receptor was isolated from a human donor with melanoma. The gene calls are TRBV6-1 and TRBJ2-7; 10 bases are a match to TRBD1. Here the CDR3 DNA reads TGTGCCAGCAGTGAAGCGGGGACAGGGGACTACGAGCAGTACTTC. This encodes CASSEAGTGDYEQYF.